These 15 T cell receptor beta chains were sequenced from one sample in a study of T cells and copy number aberrations in small-cell lung cancer. Assay used: immunoSEQ multiplex PCR; TCRdb lists only in-frame clones, some missing. The top ten hold around 9% of the sample, which has under 7,000 clones, 76% seen once. What was sequenced was tumor tissue. The receptors originated from a man over 45 with small cell lung cancer.

This chain joins TRBV30 and TRBJ2-1; D may be TRBD1 (6 bases). CDR3 length equals 16 residues. V lost 4 bases and J 0 bases, leaving 16 bases between the germline ends. CDR1 is GTSNPN and CDR2 is SVGIG in the germline V gene (reference sequence). CDR3 loop: CAWTLRTASSYNEQFF. CDR3 DNA: TGTGCCTGGACCCTACGGACAGCGAGCTCCTACAATGAGCAGTTCTTC.

This clone counts as medium-sized (0.01 to 0.1%). The CDR3 coding sequence is TGTGCCAGCAGCGATCAGGGGGCAAGCAAGAGAGCTTTCTTT. Its translation is CASSDQGASKRAFF. This rearrangement joins TRBV28 to TRBJ1-1; 8 bases align to TRBD1. The CDR3 consists of 14 residues. Looked up from germline, CDR1 is MDHEN and CDR2 is SYDVKM. V was clipped by 6 bases and J by 10 bases; unmatched bases: 13.

V and J are TRBV7-7 and TRBJ2-5; maybe TRBD2 (5 bases). The CDR3 runs to 14 residues. CDR1 and CDR2 from the germline V gene are SSHAT and FNYEAQ (reference sequence). The chain's CDR3 is CVSSLGLGGETQYF. The CDR3 region has the DNA TGTGTTAGCAGCTTAGGTTTAGGAGGAGAGACCCAGTACTTC.

The CDR3 sequence: CASSYKAGRHGYTF. The CDR3 DNA sequence: TGTGCCAGCAGTTACAAGGCAGGGCGGCATGGCTACACCTTC. The chain joins TRBV6-5 to TRBJ1-2, with D tentatively TRBD1 (5 bases). V was shortened by 2 bases and J by 6 bases, with 13 bases between the two germline ends. This CDR3 has 14 amino acids. Germline CDR1 MNHEY, CDR2 SVGAGI.

The CDR3 region is CASSPGGRGNEQFF. In DNA form, the CDR3 reads TGTGCCAGCAGCCCCGGCGGAAGGGGCAATGAGCAGTTCTTC. The chain combines TRBV5-4 with TRBJ2-1; maybe TRBD1 (5 bases). The CDR3 is 14 amino acids. Looked up from germline, CDR1 is SGHNT and CDR2 is YYREEE (reference sequence). The V end lost 4 bases, the J end lost 6 bases, and 14 bases lay between the germline ends.

This chain connects TRBV9 to TRBJ1-3, with TRBD1 as a possible D gene (5 bases). CDR1 SGDLS and CDR2 YYNGEE come from the germline V gene. The CDR3 is 15 residues long. V was shortened by 0 bases and J by 4 bases, with 11 bases between the two germline ends. The CDR3: CASSVGGARGNTIYF. In DNA, the CDR3 is TGTGCCAGCAGCGTAGGTGGGGCGCGCGGAAACACCATATATTTT. The whole variable domain, filled in from reference TRBV9 and TRBJ1-3, reads DSGVTQTPKHLITATGQRVTLRCSPRSGDLSVYWYQQSLDQGLQFLIQYYNGEERAKGNILERFSAQQFPDLHSELNLSSLELGDSALYFCASSVGGARGNTIYFGEGSWLTVV.

On this clone itself: One junction end disagrees with the germline gene, perhaps due to a read error. This rearrangement joins TRBV7-9 to TRBJ1-2; tentatively, D is TRBD1 (6 bases). Per the germline V gene, CDR1 is SEHNR and CDR2 is FQNEAQ (reference sequence). The CDR3 is 14 amino acids. CDR3: CASSSSGANYGYIF. The CDR3, as DNA: TGTGCCAGCAGCTCTTCAGGGGCTAACTATGGCTACATCTTT.

V gene TRBV2 combines with J gene TRBJ1-4; 7 bases align to TRBD1. This CDR3 spans 14 amino acids. From germline, CDR1 is SNHLY and CDR2 FYNNEI. V lost 4 bases, J lost 17 bases, and 16 bases stayed unmatched. CDR3 region: CASSATQGQVKAFF. In DNA form, the CDR3 reads TGTGCCAGCAGTGCCACACAAGGACAGGTTAAAGCTTTTTTT.

V gene TRBV19 combines with J gene TRBJ2-2, with unresolved D. V was trimmed by 5 bases and J by 2 bases, leaving 9 bases between them. In germline, CDR1 is LNHDA, CDR2 SQIVND (reference sequence). There are 14 residues in the CDR3. The CDR3 loop reads CASSPPTNTGELFF. In DNA form, the CDR3 reads TGTGCCAGTAGTCCCCCTACTAACACCGGGGAGCTGTTTTTT. The whole variable domain, filled in from reference TRBV19 and TRBJ2-2, reads DGGITQSPKYLFRKEGQNVTLSCEQNLNHDAMYWYRQDPGQGLRLIYYSQIVNDFQKGDIAEGYSVSREKKESFPLTVTSAQKNPTAFYLCASSPPTNTGELFFGEGSRLTVL.

The chain uses TRBV11-2 and TRBJ2-3, with D hard to call. Germline V gene lookup returns CDR1 SGHAT and CDR2 FQNNGV. The CDR3 totals 16 residues. V lost 4 bases and J lost 2, with 16 bases in between. CDR3 nucleotides: TGTGCCAGCAGCTCGCGATCGAGTTTTGCCACAGATACGCAGTATTTT. Its protein product is CASSSRSSFATDTQYF.

This clone was counted a few times. This chain connects TRBV5-4 to TRBJ2-5; 11 positions agree with TRBD1. CDR1 SGHNT and CDR2 YYREEE come from the germline V gene (reference sequence). The CDR3 is 16 residues long. Trimming removed 0 bases from V and 5 bases from J; junction bases left unmatched: 6. CDR3 sequence: CASSLGGQGAQETQYF. CDR3 bases: TGTGCCAGCAGCTTGGGTGGACAGGGGGCGCAGGAGACCCAGTACTTC.

The chain has TRBV5-1 and TRBJ1-5; 9 bases fit TRBD1. J lost 5 bases, V lost 5 bases, and 8 bases had no gene match. This CDR3 has 15 amino acids. Germline-derived CDR1 and CDR2 are SGHRS and YFSETQ. The CDR3 coding sequence is TGCGCCAGCAGGTCCGGGACAGGGACCCATCAGCCCCAGCATTTT. Its translation is CASRSGTGTHQPQHF.

J is TRBJ2-2 and V is TRBV30; TRBD1 matches at 8 bases. V lost 2 bases to trimming and J lost 7 bases; unmatched junction nucleotides: 15. Germline V lookup: CDR1 GTSNPN, CDR2 SVGIG (reference sequence). This CDR3 has 17 residues. The DNA of the CDR3 is TGTGCCTGGAGTCTATATACCCTGGACAGGGAGTTCGGGGAGCTGTTTTTT. Translation gives CAWSLYTLDREFGELFF.

Comments on this clone: An end of the junction differs from the germline gene, which may be a read error. This rearrangement joins TRBV27 to TRBJ2-7; 8 nucleotides align to TRBD2. The CDR3 contains 12 residues. In germline, CDR1 is MNHEY, CDR2 SMNVEV (reference sequence). DNA of the CDR3: TGTGCCAGCAGTTCCCCGTTTAGCGGGACGCACTTC. Protein sequence: CASSSPFSGTHF.

V usage is TRBV5-8 and J usage is TRBJ2-7; 7 positions match TRBD1. The CDR3 is 13 residues long. With 4 bases clipped from V and 1 base from J, the junction kept 2 bases outside the gene matches. Germline-derived CDR1 and CDR2 are SGHTS and YDEGEE. For the CDR3, the DNA is TGTGCCAGCAGCAAACAGGGGTCCTACGAGCAGTACTTC. Translating it yields CASSKQGSYEQYF.